This TCR beta chain emerged from a study of response to subunit inactivated influenza vaccine. This CDR3 is 11 amino acids long. Trimming removed 4 bases from V and 8 bases from J, with 7 bases in between. The germline CDR1 and CDR2 sequences are SGHTA and FQGNSA. MiXCR was run by TCRdb on the RT-PCR reads, yielding one entry per CDR3 protein. This table has approximately 570,000 distinct CDR3 sequences, about 7.6% appearing once. There are many counts of this clonotype. V and J are TRBV7-2 and TRBJ2-3; the D is unclear. The receptor was isolated from a man between 50 and 69 years old who received an inactivated influenza vaccine. Sequencing was performed on PBMCs from blood, taken less than 30 months after vaccination. Written as DNA, the CDR3 is TGTGCCAGCAGCTGGCCCGGTACGCAGTATTTT. Translation: CASSWPGTQYF.